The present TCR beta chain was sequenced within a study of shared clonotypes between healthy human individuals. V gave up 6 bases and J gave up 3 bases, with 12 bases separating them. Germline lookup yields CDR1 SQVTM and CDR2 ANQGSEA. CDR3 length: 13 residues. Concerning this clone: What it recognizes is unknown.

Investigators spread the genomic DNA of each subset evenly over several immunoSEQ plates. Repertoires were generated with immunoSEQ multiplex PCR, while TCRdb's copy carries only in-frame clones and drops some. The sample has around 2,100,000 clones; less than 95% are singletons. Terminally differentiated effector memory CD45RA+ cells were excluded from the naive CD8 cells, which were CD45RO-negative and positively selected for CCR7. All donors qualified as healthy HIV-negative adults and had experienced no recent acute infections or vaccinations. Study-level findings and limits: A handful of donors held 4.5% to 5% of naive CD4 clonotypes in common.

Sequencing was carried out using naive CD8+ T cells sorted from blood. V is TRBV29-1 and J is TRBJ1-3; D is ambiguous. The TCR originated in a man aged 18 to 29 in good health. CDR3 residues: CSVHAASGNTIYF. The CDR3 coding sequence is TGCAGCGTACATGCAGCCAGTGGAAACACCATATATTTT.